The TCR beta chain under discussion was sequenced for a study of cytomegalovirus exposure and HLA in healthy donors. The PCR ran on 60 Vbeta and 13 Jbeta primers. TCRdb keeps only in-frame clones here, not all; method: immunoSEQ multiplex PCR. Of 170,000 or so clones detected, 78% appear once; the ten largest clones hold around 3.1%. CDR3 length: 14 residues. Germline V gene data show CDR1 as MDHEN and CDR2 as SYDVKM. Between the trimmed V and J ends, which lost 10 bases and 4 bases, there was a span of 19 bases. Input material: PBMCs. This clonotype was obtained from a woman between 45 and 60 years old in good health and CMV-seropositive. The rearrangement uses TRBV28 and TRBJ1-2, with D tentatively TRBD1 (5 bases). Here the CDR3 DNA reads TGTGCCATCACGTCGGCGAGGAGGGGCTATGGCTACACCTTC. It is translated as CAITSARRGYGYTF.